These 4 T cell receptor beta chains originate from one sample sequenced in a study of T-cell reconstitution after alpha-beta-depleted transplantation in children. Unique molecular identifiers were used to barcode this TCRbeta library. TCRdb recomputed calls from the PCR reads with MiXCR, one row per CDR3 protein. The sample contains about 640,000 distinct CDR3 sequences, 13% of which appear only once. Sample: PBMCs, mostly from graft donor cells, taken 360 days after TCRalphabeta/CD19-depleted stem cell transplant. The receptor source for this set is a male patient younger than 18 who had a stem cell transplant for acute myeloid leukemia, so the T cells may come from the graft donor.

The chain recombines TRBV12-5 with TRBJ2-5, with D maybe TRBD2 (6 bases). This CDR3 is 16 amino acids long. The ends were cut back, 2 bases at V and 2 bases at J, with 15 bases in the middle. CDR1 LGHNT and CDR2 FRNRAP come from the germline V gene. CDR3 protein: CASGLFVWDSQETQYF. Here the CDR3 DNA reads TGTGCTAGTGGTTTGTTCGTTTGGGACTCACAAGAGACCCAGTACTTC.

This clonotype was observed a handful of times. This sequence joins TRBV7-8 and TRBJ2-1; the match to TRBD2 covers 13 bases. CDR1 and CDR2 from the germline V gene are SGHVS and FQNEAQ. This CDR3 is 17 amino acids long. With V trimmed by 2 bases and J by 6 bases, 7 bases remained unmatched. CDR3 sequence (DNA): TGTGCCAGCAGCTTAAGGGGACTAGCGGGACTCGCCAATGAGCAGTTCTTC. Protein: CASSLRGLAGLANEQFF.

This clonotype was detected many times. This sequence joins TRBV6-2 or TRBV6-3 and TRBJ2-7, with 9 nucleotides matching TRBD2. This CDR3 has 15 amino acids. V shed 6 bases, J shed 3 bases, and the junction held 9 bases outside the gene matches. Germline V gene lookup returns CDR1 MNHEY and CDR2 SVGEGT. The CDR3 region has the DNA TGTGCCAGCAGCAGACCGGGACTAGCAGGCTACGAGCAGTACTTC. It is translated as CASSRPGLAGYEQYF.

This clonotype appeared a few times. V gene TRBV12-5 combines with J gene TRBJ1-2; 7 nucleotides agree with TRBD1. Germline values: CDR1 LGHNT, CDR2 FRNRAP. V shed 5 bases, J shed 2 bases, and the junction held 2 bases outside the gene matches. The CDR3 length is 13 residues. CDR3 in amino acids: CASGPGQNYGYTF. CDR3 coding DNA: TGTGCTAGTGGTCCGGGACAGAACTATGGCTACACCTTC.